The rows below give T cell receptor beta chains drawn from one sample of a study of blood T cells in healthy people across ages. One entry per CDR3 protein, called by TCRdb with MiXCR from the 5' RACE reads. The sample has 790,000 or so distinct CDR3 sequences, roughly three fifths seen once; the top ten hold roughly 26%. The sample comprised blood. These receptors originate from a middle-aged man in good health. Both conserved end residues are part of each CDR3. The order of the fields is clone size, D gene, J gene, V gene, CDR3 DNA, CDR3 protein. A D gene is named only where the DNA matches it firmly. Size tells how often a clone was seen (once, few, many) or the class of an expanded clone, and some rows leave it out.

many - TRBJ1-1 TRBV7-2 TGTGCCAGCAGCTTAGTTCGCACTGAAGCTTTCTTT CASSLVRTEAFF
- TRBD1 TRBJ2-3 TRBV10-3 TGTGCCATCAGTGAGTCTTCCGGACAGGGGGCTACAGATACGCAGTATTTT CAISESSGQGATDTQYF
- - TRBJ1-2 TRBV12-3/TRBV12-4 TGTGCCAGCACCCCGCACAGGGACGGCTACACCTTC CASTPHRDGYTF
once - TRBJ2-3 TRBV5-6 TGTGCCAGCAGCTGGACTTTTAGCACAGAGACGCAGTATTTT CASSWTFSTETQYF
- - TRBJ1-2 TRBV20-1 TGCAGTGCTAGGGTCCGGAGTGGCTATGGCTACACCTTC CSARVRSGYGYTF
few TRBD2 TRBJ2-1 TRBV20-1 TGCAGTGCTCTGGAGGGTAGCGGGGGCCTCAATGAGCAGTTCTTC CSALEGSGGLNEQFF
few - TRBJ2-5 TRBV10-3 TGTGCCATCAGTGAGTCAAGGGAAGGGGAGACCCAGTACTTC CAISESREGETQYF
- - TRBJ2-7 TRBV18 TGTGCCAGCTCACTGAAAGACAGAACGGGGACCTACGAGCAGTACTTC CASSLKDRTGTYEQYF
- - TRBJ2-6 TRBV9 TGTGCCAGCAGCGTAGGGCCTCGGGGAGCCGGGGCCAACGTCCTGACTTTC CASSVGPRGAGANVLTF
- - TRBJ2-1 TRBV29-1 TGCAGCGTTGTCCCGGCAGGGGGGGGTGAGCAGTTCTTC CSVVPAGGGEQFF
few TRBD2 TRBJ2-1 TRBV6-1 TGTGCCAGCAGGGTACTAGCGGGAGTGCACAATGAGCAGTTCTTC CASRVLAGVHNEQFF
- - TRBJ2-1 TRBV27 TGTGCCAGCAGTTCTGACAAGACGCACGGGCAGAATGAGCAGTTCTTC CASSSDKTHGQNEQFF
- TRBD2 TRBJ2-7 TRBV12-3/TRBV12-4 TGTGCCAGCAAGAGGTATTCGGACGGGGACTACAATGAGCAGTACTTC CASKRYSDGDYNEQYF
- - TRBJ2-2 TRBV7-3 TGTGCCAGCAGCCCTCGGGTCACCGGGGAGCTGTTTTTT CASSPRVTGELFF
few TRBD1 TRBJ2-1 TRBV7-3 TGTGCCAGCAGAACCACAGGGGGCAGGGGGAATGAGCAGTTCTTC CASRTTGGRGNEQFF
few - TRBJ1-2 TRBV18 TGTGCCAGCTCACCAGCCCCGGCCCAGGGACATGGCTACACCTTC CASSPAPAQGHGYTF
once - TRBJ2-3 TRBV3-1 TGTGCCAGCAGCCAGCGGGGTTTAACACATACGCAGTATTTT CASSQRGLTHTQYF
- - TRBJ1-5 TRBV28 TGTGTGAGCGGTATAAGCAATCAGCCCCAGCATTTT CVSGISNQPQHF
once - TRBJ1-5 TRBV6-6 TGTGCCAGCAGTGGATCTACGACAGTTAGCAATCAGCCCCAGCATTTT CASSGSTTVSNQPQHF
- - TRBJ2-2 TRBV5-1 TGCGCCAGCAGCGGGGAGCTGACCGGGGAGCTGTTTTTT CASSGELTGELFF
- - TRBJ2-5 TRBV6-5 TGTGCCGGCAGTTACTCCGGGCAAGAGACCCAGTACTTC CAGSYSGQETQYF
few TRBD1 TRBJ2-1 TRBV10-3 TGTGCCATCAGAGACGGACAGGGAATACAGTTCTTC CAIRDGQGIQFF
- TRBD2 TRBJ2-3 TRBV27 TGTGCCAGCAGCCCTTGGAGCGGGGGATTGGAAGATACGCGGTATTTT CASSPWSGGLEDTRYF
- - TRBJ1-1 TRBV5-1 TGCGCCAGCAGCTTGGCCACGGGGGCGAACACTGAAGCTTTCTTT CASSLATGANTEAFF
- - TRBJ2-3 TRBV25-1 TGTGCCAGCAGTGAAATTCGGGGATTTGGCACAGATACGCAGTATTTT CASSEIRGFGTDTQYF
- - TRBJ1-4 TRBV7-9 TGTGCCAGCAGCTTAATGGAGGGAAAACTGTTTTTT CASSLMEGKLFF
- - TRBJ2-7 TRBV2 TGTGCCAGCAGCCAGTACGAGCAGTACTTC CASSQYEQYF
- TRBD1 TRBJ2-5 TRBV20-1 TGCAGTGCTAGAGATGACAGGGGAGTTGGGGAGACCCAGTACTTC CSARDDRGVGETQYF
- - TRBJ1-1 TRBV7-9 TGTGCCAGCAGCTTAAACAGGGAAGCTTTCTTT CASSLNREAFF
- TRBD1 TRBJ2-7 TRBV20-1 TGCAGTGCTAGAGACCGGGACAGTCTCTACGAGCAGTACTTC CSARDRDSLYEQYF
- - TRBJ2-5 TRBV28 TGTGCCAGCAGTTTTACCCCTGGGGGCCTAGCGGCGAACACCCAGTACTTC CASSFTPGGLAANTQYF